This T cell receptor (beta chain) was identified during a study of cytomegalovirus exposure and HLA in healthy donors. Overall study: Among the approximately 400 genotyped donors, approximately 80% were placed in the Caucasian-associated ancestry cluster.

Germline assignment: CDR1 SGHTA and CDR2 FQGNSA. This CDR3 is built from 12 residues. V lost 6 bases and J 9 bases, leaving 12 bases between the germline ends. 13 Jbeta primers and 60 Vbeta primers were used for the PCR. Profiled with immunoSEQ multiplex PCR; TCRdb holds only in-frame clones, not every one. The sample holds some 150,000 clones; 65% to 80% are singletons and the top ten take 2.1%. On this clone: Its antigen is undetermined.

General study results and limits: Presence/absence analyses rested on an assumption that sequencing depth was roughly uniform across donors. A later analysis linked a missense DCLRE1C variant to TCR beta V- and J-gene trimming.

The sequenced sample was PBMCs. This sequence was found in a man between 40 and 49 years old in good health and CMV-seronegative. The rearrangement joins TRBV7-2 to TRBJ1-5; no definite D call. This CDR3 is CASSRAYRPQHF. The CDR3 nucleotides read TGTGCCAGCAGTCGAGCCTATCGGCCCCAGCATTTT.